One TCR beta chain is described in this entry. Replicate PCRs from sorted subsets contained roughly 200 ng DNA, which is roughly 30,000 T cell genomes. Clones were read by immunoSEQ multiplex PCR, and TCRdb kept only the in-frame ones, dropping some. Of approximately 650,000 clones listed, 95% to 96% are singletons. CDR1 and CDR2 (germline): SQVTM, ANQGSEA. This CDR3 has 13 amino acids. The junction had 7 bases not matched to a gene; V was cut back by 8 bases and J by 3 bases. These data come from a study of shared clonotypes between healthy human individuals. The naive CD8 fraction comprised CD45RO-negative cells positively selected for CCR7 and excluded terminally differentiated effector memory CD45RA+ cells.

Sequenced material: naive CD8+ T cells sorted from blood. This rearrangement joins TRBV29-1 to TRBJ2-1; 7 positions match TRBD2. This TCR derives from a woman in her 30s in good health. The CDR3 here is CSTPRGDYNEQFF. The CDR3 DNA follows: TGCAGCACCCCCCGGGGGGACTACAATGAGCAGTTCTTC.